This TCR beta chain was documented in a study of cytomegalovirus exposure and HLA in healthy donors. Study outcomes and limitations: 87-base-pair reads could not separate some V segments, including TRBV6-2 and TRBV6-3. Later work found most CMV-associated TCR beta chains apparently HLA-restricted.

The CDR3 extends over 16 amino acids. Germline V gene lookup returns CDR1 SGHNT and CDR2 YYREEE (reference sequence). Germline trimming cut 3 bases from V and 7 bases from J; bases unmatched to any gene: 6. The donors comprised healthy bone marrow donors. Regarding this clone: Its cognate antigen is unknown.

Primers: 60 Vbeta forward and 13 Jbeta reverse. Some clones are missing from TCRdb's copy, which holds only in-frame ones; the method was immunoSEQ multiplex PCR. Recorded for this sample: approximately 110,000 clones. The sequence derives from a man aged 35 to 55 in good health and CMV-seronegative. Specimen: PBMCs. The chain joins TRBV5-4 to TRBJ2-2, with 13 bases identical to TRBD2. CDR3 residues: CASSYGLAGANGELFF. The CDR3 DNA is TGTGCCAGCAGCTACGGACTAGCGGGAGCGAACGGGGAGCTGTTTTTT.